This T cell receptor (beta chain) originates from a study of molecular identifiers for immune sequencing clone quantification. The table lists this clonotype with many counts. The antigen is unknown. With V trimmed by 3 bases and J by 5 bases, 3 bases remained unmatched. CDR1 is LGHNA, CDR2 YNFKEQ, per germline. The CDR3 loop spans 14 amino acids. TCRdb fed the PCR reads into MiXCR, producing one record per CDR3 protein. The sample holds approximately 93,000 distinct CDR3 sequences, approximately 25% seen once. The study's findings and limits: Jurkat TCR RNA that was spiked in from one cell was reportedly detectable among some 970,000 naive cells.

The TCR sequence derives from a human donor in good health. Some libraries in this study had Jurkat cell RNA spiked in. Sequencing used naive CD8+ T cells from blood, with Jurkat cell RNA spiked in. Subset denoted: FACS-sorted CD8+CD4-CCR7+CD45RA+ naive T cells. The chain is built from TRBV4-2 and TRBJ1-1; 10 bases are shared with TRBD1. The CDR3, as DNA: TGTGCCAGCAGCCAGCGGGACAGGGGAACTGAAGCTTTCTTT. This gives the protein CASSQRDRGTEAFF.